This entry lists 15 T cell receptor beta chains sequenced from one sample in a study of T cell repertoires in cytomegalovirus infection (dated by TCRdb to the late 2010s). Sequencing relied on an Illumina HiSeq 1500. The public reads were reanalyzed by TCRdb: fastp trimming at Q25, MiXCR alignment, in-frame beta chains only. Rows merge per CDR3 protein into single entries with the most common DNA and genes. The sample table holds some 230,000 distinct CDR3 sequences, of which about 20% were seen once. The top ten clonotypes cover 15% to 20% of the sample. Sequencing was carried out using CD8+ T cells from PBMCs. Every receptor here comes from a human donor in good health (CMV status not recorded). Some clones in this sample may be carry-over from other donors' samples.

This clonotype was detected a few times. This CDR3 is CSARGQANTEAFF. CDR3 nucleotides: TGCAGTGCCAGGGGACAGGCGAACACTGAAGCTTTCTTT. The V gene is TRBV20-1, the J gene TRBJ1-1, with 8 bases matching TRBD1. Looked up from germline, CDR1 is DFQATT and CDR2 is SNEGSKA (reference sequence). The CDR3 sequence is 13 residues long. J gave up 1 base and V 6 bases, and 4 bases lay outside the gene matches.

The rearrangement joins TRBV7-2 to TRBJ1-2; D unclear. The germline V gene encodes CDR1 SGHTA and CDR2 FQGNSA. Trimming took 5 bases from V and 0 from J, leaving 16 bases between them. The CDR3 consists of 16 residues. The CDR3 DNA sequence: TGTGCCAGCAGCGGGCTCGCGGGAGGACCTAACTATGGCTACACCTTC. It encodes CASSGLAGGPNYGYTF.

J is TRBJ1-2 and V is TRBV7-6; TRBD1 agrees at 7 bases. Germline trimming cut 5 bases from V and 7 bases from J; bases unmatched to any gene: 4. The CDR3 consists of 12 residues. CDR1 is SGHVS and CDR2 is FNYEAQ in the germline V gene. The CDR3 spells CASSMGTAGYTF. The CDR3 DNA reads as TGTGCCAGCAGCATGGGGACAGCTGGCTACACCTTC.

V usage is TRBV2 and J usage is TRBJ2-5, with 9 positions matching TRBD2. Germline V lookup: CDR1 SNHLY, CDR2 FYNNEI. V lost 1 base to trimming and J lost 5 bases; unmatched junction nucleotides: 8. CDR3 length: 16 amino acids. The CDR3 bases are TGTGCCAGCAGTGAAGGGGAGCGGGGGGCCGGGGAGACCCAGTACTTC. Translation: CASSEGERGAGETQYF.

This clonotype showed up just a few times. The rearrangement uses TRBV27 and TRBJ2-7; 7 positions match TRBD2. V shed 5 bases, J shed 4 bases, and the junction held 8 bases outside the gene matches. The CDR3 covers 14 residues. CDR1 is MNHEY and CDR2 is SMNVEV in the germline V gene (reference sequence). The CDR3 DNA is TGTGCCAGCAGTCCCTTGGGAGGGCCATACGAGCAGTACTTC. Translated, it gives CASSPLGGPYEQYF.

This sequence joins TRBV4-1 and TRBJ2-7; no clear D gene. CDR3 length equals 14 residues. The V gene's germline CDR1 is MGHRA and CDR2 YSYEKL. V dropped 1 base and J dropped 3 bases, with 10 bases sitting between them. CDR3: CASSQGIWGYEQYF. CDR3 coding DNA: TGCGCCAGCAGCCAAGGAATTTGGGGCTACGAGCAGTACTTC.

This clonotype was counted ten times or more. This chain links TRBV7-3 with TRBJ2-3; 8 bases map to TRBD2. V was clipped by 5 bases and J by 2 bases; unmatched bases: 3. The CDR3 length is 14 residues. Germline CDR1 is SGHTA and CDR2 is FQGTGA. The CDR3 sequence: CASSRGGTTDTQYF. The CDR3 DNA follows: TGTGCCAGCAGCCGCGGGGGGACCACAGATACGCAGTATTTT.

The chain is built from TRBV2 and TRBJ2-2; D not resolved. The CDR3 loop spans 13 amino acids. Per germline, CDR1 SNHLY and CDR2 FYNNEI. The V gene lost 6 bases and the J gene lost 7 bases, with 12 bases spanning the gap. The chain's CDR3 is CASSPGFSGELFF. In nucleotides, the CDR3 is TGTGCCAGCAGCCCAGGTTTTAGCGGGGAGCTGTTTTTT.

This clonotype showed up just a few times. The V and J genes are TRBV11-1 and TRBJ1-1; D gene ambiguous. Trimming pared 6 bases from V and 0 bases from J, leaving 8 bases between. Germline V gives CDR1 SGHAT, CDR2 FQDESV (reference sequence). The CDR3 totals 13 residues. The CDR3 sequence: CASSYPMNTEAFF. DNA of the CDR3: TGTGCCAGCAGTTACCCCATGAACACTGAAGCTTTCTTT. Filled out from reference TRBV11-1 and TRBJ1-1, the complete variable domain reads EAEVAQSPRYKITEKSQAVAFWCDPISGHATLYWYRQILGQGPELLVQFQDESVVDDSQLPKDRFSAERLKGVDSTLKIQPAELGDSAMYLCASSYPMNTEAFFGQGTRLTVV.

The chain employs TRBV2 and TRBJ1-1; D is possibly TRBD1 (6 bases). V shed 6 bases and J shed 4 bases, with 12 bases lying between them. The CDR3 contains 13 residues. Per germline, CDR1 SNHLY and CDR2 FYNNEI. In DNA, the CDR3 is TGTGCCAGCAGAGGGGAAGGGGGCACTGAAGCTTTCTTT. Its protein product is CASRGEGGTEAFF.

The chain has TRBV7-9 and TRBJ1-1, with D possibly TRBD1 on 5 matching bases. The CDR3 spans 13 residues. Per the germline V gene, CDR1 is SEHNR and CDR2 is FQNEAQ (reference sequence). V lost 5 bases and J 6 bases, leaving 13 bases between the germline ends. The CDR3 DNA reads as TGTGCCAGCAGCGCCGCAGGGAAGCCTGAAGCTTTCTTT. It is translated as CASSAAGKPEAFF.

This clonotype has a count of ten or more. The chain couples TRBV7-9 to TRBJ1-1, with D possibly being TRBD1 (5 bases). Per germline, CDR1 SEHNR and CDR2 FQNEAQ (reference sequence). V lost 5 bases and J lost 5, with 15 bases in between. The CDR3 extends over 14 amino acids. CDR3: CASSPGGGGTEAFF. The CDR3 DNA is TGTGCCAGCAGCCCAGGCGGGGGTGGGACTGAAGCTTTCTTT.

A single count supports this clonotype. This chain uses TRBV6-5 with TRBJ1-1, with D hard to call. Looked up from germline, CDR1 is MNHEY and CDR2 is SVGAGI. The V gene lost 4 bases and the J gene lost 4 bases, with 7 bases spanning the gap. This CDR3 has 12 residues. CDR3 amino acids: CASSFPATEAFF. The CDR3 coding sequence is TGTGCCAGCAGTTTCCCCGCCACTGAAGCTTTCTTT.

This clonotype is labeled as medium-sized. The chain employs TRBV28 and TRBJ2-2; D is undetermined. This CDR3 comprises 13 residues. V lost 5 bases and J lost 10, with 14 bases in between. Germline CDR1 reads MDHEN; CDR2 reads SYDVKM. The CDR3 loop reads CASSLPLRQELFF. The CDR3 region has the DNA TGTGCCAGCAGTCTTCCCCTACGGCAGGAGCTGTTTTTT.

Many counts were recorded for this clonotype. The rearrangement uses TRBV19 and TRBJ2-5; 8 bases fit TRBD2. The germline gives CDR1 LNHDA, CDR2 SQIVND (reference sequence). CDR3 length: 17 residues. J gave up 3 bases and V 0 bases, and 9 bases lay outside the gene matches. CDR3 protein: CASSIEFGSSGEETQYF. For the CDR3, the DNA is TGTGCCAGTAGTATAGAGTTCGGGAGTAGCGGGGAAGAGACCCAGTACTTC. Complete variable domain (other parts from reference TRBV19 and TRBJ2-5): DGGITQSPKYLFRKEGQNVTLSCEQNLNHDAMYWYRQDPGQGLRLIYYSQIVNDFQKGDIAEGYSVSREKKESFPLTVTSAQKNPTAFYLCASSIEFGSSGEETQYFGPGTRLLVL.